The T cell receptor (beta chain) described here comes from a study of T cells after yellow fever vaccination. About the research overall: Preparation of the low-cell-number fractions used SMART-Seq v4 Ultra Low Input.

TCRdb itself ran the 5' RACE reads through MiXCR, one entry per CDR3 protein. The sample includes 250,000 to 300,000 distinct CDR3 sequences, roughly 4.8% of them seen just once. CDR1 is SGHRS and CDR2 is YFSETQ in the germline V gene. J was trimmed by 7 bases and V by 5 bases; bases with no gene match: 9. The CDR3 has 14 amino acids. Study observations and caveats: Once the booster was given, most primary-vaccination clones reappeared, at over 95% for CD4 and roughly 86% for CD8. In FACS-sorted repertoires, abundant clonotypes from the bulk population could appear as contaminants. A secondary response was less intense yet reached its peak sooner, at day 5 versus 15.

This clonotype was seen only a few times. Antigen unknown. The chain combines TRBV5-1 with TRBJ2-1; 7 bases fit TRBD2. The receptor was isolated from a man younger than 30 who received the YFV17D yellow fever vaccine. Sample: CD4+ T cells sorted from PBMCs, taken on the day of the yellow fever booster vaccination. The CDR3, as DNA: TGCGCCAGCAGAACATCGGGGGGAATGAATGAGCAGTTCTTC. Translated: CASRTSGGMNEQFF.